The 13 T cell receptor beta chains below all came from one sample that was sequenced in a study of shared clonotypes between healthy human individuals. Here immunoSEQ multiplex PCR was the method, and the copy in TCRdb shows in-frame clones only, minus some. The sample yields millions of clones, roughly 95% seen once. The material sequenced was naive CD4+ T cells sorted from blood. Subset: CD45RA+ positively selected. These TCRs come from a man between 18 and 29 years old in good health.

V is TRBV6-5 and J is TRBJ2-5; D unresolved. Trimming took 4 bases from V and 7 from J, leaving 7 bases between them. The CDR3 is 11 residues long. Looked up from germline, CDR1 is MNHEY and CDR2 is SVGAGI. Here the CDR3 reads CASSWGGTQYF. Here the CDR3 DNA reads TGTGCCAGCAGTTGGGGTGGGACCCAGTACTTC.

The chain joins TRBV10-2 to TRBJ2-5, with D perhaps matching TRBD1 or TRBD2 (6 bases each). This CDR3 region has 16 residues. V was pared by 9 bases and J by 0 bases, with 20 bases between. Germline V gives CDR1 WSHSY, CDR2 SAAADI. CDR3: CASIESAGHNQETQYF. The CDR3 bases are TGCGCCAGTATAGAGTCCGCGGGACACAACCAAGAGACCCAGTACTTC.

V is TRBV29-1 and J is TRBJ2-1; possibly TRBD2 for D (6 bases). The V end lost 4 bases, the J end lost 6 bases, and 10 bases lay between the germline ends. This CDR3 contains 12 residues. Germline CDR1 SQVTM, CDR2 ANQGSEA. The CDR3 coding sequence is TGCAGCGTTGCCGCGGGATTCAATGAGCAGTTCTTC. This encodes CSVAAGFNEQFF.

This chain joins TRBV5-4 and TRBJ2-2, with a weak D call TRBD2 (5 bases). The germline V gene encodes CDR1 SGHNT and CDR2 YYREEE (reference sequence). This CDR3 has 13 amino acids. Trimming removed 2 bases at V and 8 bases at J, with 10 bases between. The CDR3 DNA reads as TGTGCCAGCAGCTTTTTTGAGGGTGGGGAGCTGTTTTTT. Translation: CASSFFEGGELFF.

The chain combines TRBV7-2 with TRBJ2-7; unclear D gene. The germline gives CDR1 SGHTA, CDR2 FQGNSA. V lost 11 bases and J lost 1, with 12 bases in between. The CDR3 totals 12 residues. CDR3 amino acids: CAVRNQSYEQYF. The CDR3 DNA reads as TGTGCCGTCCGGAACCAATCCTACGAGCAGTACTTC.

The chain combines TRBV19 with TRBJ1-6; no reliable D call. Looked up from germline, CDR1 is LNHDA and CDR2 is SQIVND (reference sequence). The germline V and J ends were trimmed by 4 bases and 9 bases, with 10 bases remaining between them. The CDR3 runs to 13 residues. Here the CDR3 reads CASSTYGFSPLHF. CDR3 in DNA: TGTGCCAGTAGTACTTACGGTTTTTCACCCCTCCACTTT.

This chain uses TRBV11-2 with TRBJ2-3; TRBD2 matches 8 bases. Germline CDR1 and CDR2: SGHAT and FQNNGV. The CDR3 runs 17 residues. The junction had 10 bases not matched to a gene; V was cut back by 0 bases and J by 5 bases. The CDR3 reads CASSLDRGAGVQDTQYF. CDR3 nucleotide sequence: TGTGCCAGCAGCTTAGATCGTGGAGCGGGAGTGCAAGATACGCAGTATTTT.

CDR3 amino acids: CASSRGRGYTDTQYF. Written as DNA, the CDR3 is TGCGCCAGCAGCCGCGGAAGGGGTTACACAGATACGCAGTATTTT. The chain employs TRBV5-1 and TRBJ2-3; maybe TRBD1 (5 bases). The V gene lost 4 bases and the J gene lost 2 bases, with 14 bases spanning the gap. Germline loops: CDR1 SGHRS, CDR2 YFSETQ. The CDR3 loop spans 15 amino acids. The full variable domain, its missing parts supplied by reference TRBV5-1 and TRBJ2-3, is KAGVTQTPRYLIKTRGQQVTLSCSPISGHRSVSWYQQTPGQGLQFLFEYFSETQRNKGNFPGRFSGRQFSNSRSEMNVSTLELGDSALYLCASSRGRGYTDTQYFGPGTRLTVL.

In DNA form, the CDR3 reads TGTGCCAGCAGTGCCACCAGGGTGAACTCTGGGGCCAACGTCCTGACTTTC. Translated: CASSATRVNSGANVLTF. The chain is built from TRBV25-1 and TRBJ2-6; a possible D gene is TRBD1 (5 bases). Germline V gene sequence: CDR1 MGHDK, CDR2 SYGVNS. The germline V and J ends were trimmed by 4 bases and 0 bases, with 13 bases remaining between them. This CDR3 has 17 amino acids.

The chain joins TRBV7-7 to TRBJ2-3; the D gene is possibly TRBD1 (5 bases). The CDR3 extends over 15 amino acids. The germline V gene has CDR1 SSHAT and CDR2 FNYEAQ (reference sequence). The CDR3 sequence: CAIGALGAPTDTQYF. In DNA, the CDR3 is TGTGCGATTGGGGCCCTAGGGGCGCCCACAGATACGCAGTATTTT. Full variable domain (remainder filled in from reference TRBV7-7 and TRBJ2-3): GAGVSQSPRYKVTKRGQDVTLRCDPISSHATLYWYQQALGQGPEFLTYFNYEAQPDKSGLPSDRFSAERPEGSISTLTIQRTEQRDSAMYRCAIGALGAPTDTQYFGPGTRLTVL.

The rearrangement links TRBV2 to TRBJ2-3, with D possibly TRBD2 on 5 matching bases. This CDR3 has 14 residues. Trimming removed 6 bases at V and 5 bases at J, with 15 bases between. Germline loops: CDR1 SNHLY, CDR2 FYNNEI. This CDR3 is CASSEFQRLDTQYF. CDR3 nucleotide sequence: TGTGCCAGCAGCGAATTTCAGCGGCTAGATACGCAGTATTTT.

The chain combines TRBV18 with TRBJ1-1; D ambiguous. The CDR3 consists of 15 residues. Germline values: CDR1 KGHSH, CDR2 LQKENI. The V and J ends lost 4 bases and 1 base respectively, with 13 bases between them. Written as DNA, the CDR3 is TGTGCCAGCTCACATAGCGGTATCCCGAACACTGAAGCTTTCTTT. Protein: CASSHSGIPNTEAFF.

The chain couples TRBV25-1 to TRBJ2-2; D is ambiguous. The germline gives CDR1 MGHDK, CDR2 SYGVNS. V lost 3 bases to trimming and J lost 4 bases, with 21 bases between them. The CDR3 totals 18 residues. CDR3 sequence reads: CASSDIKGFGLSTGELFF. The CDR3 DNA sequence: TGTGCCAGCAGTGATATTAAGGGTTTCGGGTTGTCCACCGGGGAGCTGTTTTTT.